The 26 T cell receptor beta chains in this list originate from one sample, sequenced in a study of vaccination and CD4 T cells after COVID-19. TCRdb re-analysed the PCR reads in MiXCR, keeping a single row per CDR3 protein. The sample lists about 21,000 distinct CDR3 sequences, 50% to 60% occurring once. Sequences were derived from CD4+ T cells from blood, sampled before SARS-CoV-2 vaccination. These receptors all come from a human donor who had recovered from COVID-19.

The genes are TRBV28 and TRBJ2-4; 12 nucleotides match TRBD2. This CDR3 has 14 amino acids. V lost 7 bases, J lost 6 bases, and 4 bases stayed unmatched. Germline V lookup: CDR1 MDHEN, CDR2 SYDVKM. The CDR3 DNA follows: TGTGCCAGCACTAGCGGGAGGGTTGGAAACATTCAGTACTTC. It codes for CASTSGRVGNIQYF. The full variable domain, with the rest looked up from reference TRBV28 and TRBJ2-4, is DVKVTQSSRYLVKRTGEKVFLECVQDMDHENMFWYRQDPGLGLRLIYFSYDVKMKEKGDIPEGYSVSREKKERFSLILESASTNQTSMYLCASTSGRVGNIQYFGAGTRLSVL.

This clonotype came up once. The V call is TRBV5-6, the J call TRBJ2-3; D gene unclear. With 0 bases removed from V and 5 bases from J, the gap between germline ends came to 10 bases. The CDR3 spans 14 residues. Germline V gives CDR1 SGHDT, CDR2 YYEEEE. CDR3 residues: CASSLEQWGDTQYF. The CDR3 DNA follows: TGTGCCAGCAGCTTGGAACAGTGGGGAGATACGCAGTATTTT. Based on the CDR3 plus reference TRBV5-6 and TRBJ2-3, the full variable domain is DAGVTQSPTHLIKTRGQQVTLRCSPKSGHDTVSWYQQALGQGPQFIFQYYEEEERQRGNFPDRFSGHQFPNYSSELNVNALLLGDSALYLCASSLEQWGDTQYFGPGTRLTVL.

The gene calls are TRBV21-1 and TRBJ2-7; the D call of TRBD1 is as the table states it, not checked on the DNA. TRBV21-1 has pseudogene status. This CDR3 region has 14 residues. CDR3: CASSWRQGSCEQYF. As DNA, the CDR3 is TGTGCCAGCAGCTGGAGACAGGGCTCCTGCGAGCAGTACTTC.

In its sample, this clonotype was seen a few times. This rearrangement joins TRBV20-1 to TRBJ2-7; no reliable D call. Trimming cost V 4 bases and J 9 bases, with 19 bases left between them. The CDR3 length is 13 residues. The germline CDR1 and CDR2 sequences are DFQATT and SNEGSKA (reference sequence). In DNA form, the CDR3 reads TGCAGTGCTAAATGGCCAGGCCCCTTGGGGCAGTACTTC. It yields the protein CSAKWPGPLGQYF.

V is TRBV7-9 and J is TRBJ1-2, with TRBD1 as a possible D gene (6 bases). This CDR3 has 16 amino acids. V gave up 5 bases and J gave up 8 bases, with 24 bases separating them. Germline V gene lookup returns CDR1 SEHNR and CDR2 FQNEAQ (reference sequence). CDR3 loop: CASSPYGRRGDKGYTF. CDR3 nucleotides: TGTGCCAGCAGCCCATATGGGAGAAGAGGGGACAAGGGCTACACCTTC.

This clonotype turned up a few times. The J gene is TRBJ1-2, the V gene TRBV10-3; the D gene is possibly TRBD1 (5 bases). The length of the CDR3 is 13 residues. CDR1 is ENHRY, CDR2 SYGVKD, per germline. Deletions cut 6 bases from V and 3 bases from J, with 11 bases between. This CDR3 is CAIRDGDHYGYTF. Here the CDR3 DNA reads TGTGCCATCAGGGATGGGGACCACTATGGCTACACCTTC.

This clonotype was detected a few times. The gene calls are TRBV4-1 and TRBJ1-2; TRBD1 matches at 7 bases. V was clipped by 2 bases and J by 2 bases; unmatched bases: 5. CDR1 and CDR2 (germline): MGHRA, YSYEKL. The CDR3 extends over 15 amino acids. The CDR3 region has the DNA TGCGCCAGCAGCCAAACAGGGGCCCGGAACTATGGCTACACCTTC. Amino acid sequence: CASSQTGARNYGYTF.

This clonotype was found once. CDR3 sequence reads: CASSLSAGGTGELFF. Here the CDR3 DNA reads TGTGCCAGCAGTTTATCCGCCGGGGGAACCGGGGAGCTGTTTTTT. The chain links TRBV28 to TRBJ2-2, with TRBD2 as a possible D gene (6 bases). The V gene's germline CDR1 is MDHEN and CDR2 SYDVKM. The CDR3 spans 15 residues. The V end lost 1 base, the J end lost 5 bases, and 11 bases lay between the germline ends.

This clonotype was picked up one time. The V and J genes are TRBV2 and TRBJ1-2; TRBD1 is a possible D gene (6 bases). Germline V lookup: CDR1 SNHLY, CDR2 FYNNEI. Trimming left V 4 bases short and J 2 bases short, with 26 bases between. The CDR3 contains 19 residues. Written as DNA, the CDR3 is TGTGCCAGCAGTGTAGGTGGGGCACAGGGCCACTACTTCAACTATGGCTACACCTTC. Its translation: CASSVGGAQGHYFNYGYTF.

V usage is TRBV20-1 and J usage is TRBJ2-1; tentative D call: TRBD1 (6 bases). Germline V gene data show CDR1 as DFQATT and CDR2 as SNEGSKA (reference sequence). Between the trimmed V and J ends, which lost 6 bases and 4 bases, there was a span of 19 bases. The CDR3 is 15 amino acids. The CDR3 loop reads CSARRGWQGYNEQFF. DNA for the CDR3: TGCAGTGCCCGGAGAGGCTGGCAGGGGTACAATGAGCAGTTCTTC.

The genes are TRBV28 and TRBJ2-5; 7 bases line up with TRBD1. Germline CDR1 MDHEN, CDR2 SYDVKM. The CDR3 totals 14 residues. Trimming cost V 6 bases and J 5 bases; bases outside gene matches: 9. DNA of the CDR3: TGTGCCAGCAGGGAAGGGGGCGCGGGTGAGACCCAGTACTTC. Protein product: CASREGGAGETQYF.

This chain connects TRBV20-1 to TRBJ1-5, with a tentative D call TRBD1 (5 bases). Per germline, CDR1 DFQATT and CDR2 SNEGSKA (reference sequence). The CDR3 consists of 14 residues. Trimming took off 3 bases at V and 0 bases at J, with 9 bases between the two ends. This CDR3 is CSARGVNSNQPQHF. DNA of the CDR3: TGCAGTGCTAGGGGGGTTAATAGCAATCAGCCCCAGCATTTT.

The chain recombines TRBV15 with TRBJ1-2, with 7 bases lining up with TRBD1. The germline gives CDR1 LNHNV, CDR2 YYDKDF (reference sequence). The CDR3 is 14 residues long. Trimming cost V 1 base and J 7 bases; bases outside gene matches: 6. The CDR3 is CATSRANRGGGYTF. DNA of the CDR3: TGTGCCACCAGCAGAGCGAACAGGGGTGGTGGCTACACCTTC.

The chain recombines TRBV28 with TRBJ1-2, with 7 bases fitting TRBD1. V was clipped by 4 bases and J by 3 bases; unmatched bases: 8. Germline lookup yields CDR1 MDHEN and CDR2 SYDVKM. This CDR3 is 15 amino acids long. The CDR3 DNA follows: TGTGCCAGCAGTTCGTACAGGGGCTCCCACTATGGCTACACCTTC. Translating it yields CASSSYRGSHYGYTF.

The chain is built from TRBV27 and TRBJ1-6; unclear D gene. The CDR3 totals 15 residues. Trimming took off 6 bases at V and 7 bases at J, with 16 bases between the two ends. CDR1 and CDR2 (germline): MNHEY, SMNVEV (reference sequence). CDR3: CASSPYRTENSPLHF. CDR3 bases: TGTGCCAGCAGCCCGTACCGGACGGAAAATTCACCCCTCCACTTT.

This clonotype showed up just a few times. Written as DNA, the CDR3 is TGTGCCAGCAGTTCTACCGCTGGGTTCACAGATACGCAGTATTTT. Protein product: CASSSTAGFTDTQYF. V is TRBV7-2 and J is TRBJ2-3, with D unresolved. V lost 6 bases to trimming and J lost 2 bases, with 15 bases between them. CDR3 length: 15 amino acids. Germline CDR1 is SGHTA and CDR2 is FQGNSA.

J is TRBJ2-5 and V is TRBV24-1; 8 bases map to TRBD1. CDR1 is KGHDR and CDR2 is SFDVKD in the germline V gene. J was trimmed by 5 bases and V by 6 bases; bases with no gene match: 10. The CDR3 consists of 15 residues. The CDR3 DNA reads TGTGCCACCAGTAAGAACAGGGGGATGGGGGAGACCCAGTACTTC. Its protein is CATSKNRGMGETQYF.

The rearrangement uses TRBV19 and TRBJ2-2; D not certain. Germline V CDR1 and CDR2: LNHDA, SQIVND (reference sequence). Trimming stripped 0 bases from V and 0 bases from J, with 11 bases between. CDR3 size: 17 residues. The CDR3 coding sequence is TGTGCCAGTAGTATAGATCGGCTCCGGGCGAACACCGGGGAGCTGTTTTTT. It encodes CASSIDRLRANTGELFF.

V gene TRBV18 combines with J gene TRBJ2-5; D is undetermined. This CDR3 is 15 amino acids long. V was shortened by 6 bases and J by 5 bases, with 19 bases between the two germline ends. From germline, CDR1 is KGHSH and CDR2 LQKENI. The CDR3 sequence is CASSPQSVEGETQYF. Here the CDR3 DNA reads TGTGCCAGCTCTCCCCAATCAGTCGAAGGGGAGACCCAGTACTTC.

The V and J genes are TRBV20-1 and TRBJ1-5; 12 bases line up with TRBD1. Germline loops: CDR1 DFQATT, CDR2 SNEGSKA (reference sequence). The CDR3 has 15 residues. The CDR3 bases are TGCAGCTGTTGGAGGGAGGGACAGGGGGCTCAGCCCCAGCATTTT. Amino acid sequence: CSCWREGQGAQPQHF.

The CDR3 loop is CASSKTRGGRAHYEQYF. In DNA form, the CDR3 reads TGTGCCAGCAGCAAGACTCGGGGGGGGAGGGCCCACTACGAGCAGTACTTC. The rearrangement uses TRBV7-3 and TRBJ2-7; 8 bases are shared with TRBD2. The CDR3 covers 17 residues. V dropped 5 bases and J dropped 3; count of bases not matched to a gene: 15. The germline CDR1 and CDR2 sequences are SGHTA and FQGTGA.

The CDR3 loop is CASSRDAGNYGYTF. The CDR3 nucleotides are TGTGCCAGCAGTCGGGACGCAGGGAACTATGGCTACACCTTC. The chain employs TRBV6-1 and TRBJ1-2; a weak D match, TRBD1 (5 bases). The CDR3 consists of 14 residues. Germline assignment: CDR1 MNHNS and CDR2 SASEGT. The V gene lost 5 bases and the J gene lost 2 bases, with 12 bases spanning the gap.

This clonotype was counted a few times. The chain recombines TRBV7-3 with TRBJ2-2; D unresolved. The CDR3 spans 13 residues. V was trimmed by 1 base and J by 7 bases, leaving 7 bases between them. CDR1 is SGHTA, CDR2 FQGTGA, per germline. This CDR3 reads CASSLRAHGELFF. DNA for the CDR3: TGTGCCAGCAGCTTAAGGGCTCACGGGGAGCTGTTTTTT.

J is TRBJ1-2 and V is TRBV6-1, with D maybe TRBD1 (6 bases). V was cut by 6 bases and J by 0 bases, with 17 bases left in between. This CDR3 spans 16 amino acids. Germline CDR1 is MNHNS and CDR2 is SASEGT. The CDR3 DNA sequence: TGTGCCAGCAGAGACCGTGGGGGCTCCGCTAACTATGGCTACACCTTC. Its protein is CASRDRGGSANYGYTF.

CDR3 loop: CASSEWRERETQYF. Written as DNA, the CDR3 is TGTGCCAGCAGTGAATGGCGGGAGAGGGAGACCCAGTACTTC. This rearrangement joins TRBV2 to TRBJ2-5; 7 nucleotides match TRBD2. This CDR3 has 14 residues. Germline loops: CDR1 SNHLY, CDR2 FYNNEI. V lost 2 bases to trimming and J lost 5 bases; unmatched junction nucleotides: 5.

The sample holds a few counts of this clonotype. V and J are TRBV2 and TRBJ2-5, with 7 nucleotides matching TRBD2. Germline V CDR1 and CDR2: SNHLY, FYNNEI. This CDR3 comprises 13 residues. Trimming at V came to 8 bases and at J to 5 bases, leaving 8 bases not matched to a gene. The CDR3 DNA reads as TGTGCCAGCCAGAGGGAGGGACCGGAGACCCAGTACTTC. The encoded protein is CASQREGPETQYF.